This is a list of T cell receptor beta chains from one sample in a study of control samples from healthy donors and cancer patients. TCRdb's table, derived via immunoSEQ multiplex PCR, lists solely in-frame clones and lacks some. The data contain almost 95,000 clones, approximately 90% of them singletons. Sequenced: blood. The receptors shown here come from a woman aged 18 to 35 in good health. Both conserved end residues are part of each CDR3. The D gene is left open where the match is weak. Clone sizes are given selectively: once, few, many, or a class where the clone is expanded.

d_gene | j_gene | abundance | v_gene | CDR3aa | CDR3nt
TRBD1 | TRBJ1-1 | . | TRBV11-2 | CASSLPDRVGTEAFF | TGTGCCAGCAGCTTACCGGACAGGGTGGGCACTGAAGCTTTCTTT
TRBD1 | TRBJ1-2 | once | TRBV25-1 | CASSDPKRGGTDYGYTF | TGTGCCAGCAGTGATCCTAAACGCGGGGGGACAGACTATGGCTACACCTTC
. | TRBJ1-5 | . | TRBV5-6 | CASSFPNQPQHF | TGTGCCAGCAGCTTCCCCAATCAGCCCCAGCATTTT
TRBD1 | TRBJ1-5 | . | TRBV19 | CASRDRGHSNQPQHF | TGTGCCAGTAGAGACAGGGGGCATAGCAATCAGCCCCAGCATTTT
TRBD1 | TRBJ1-1 | . | TRBV5-1 | CASSSGQGVGSEAFF | TGCGCCAGCAGCTCGGGACAGGGAGTTGGCAGTGAAGCTTTCTTT
. | TRBJ2-2 | . | TRBV27 | CASSFSYTGELFF | TGTGCCAGCAGTTTTTCGTACACCGGGGAGCTGTTTTTT
. | TRBJ2-3 | . | TRBV15 | CATSDTPTDTQYF | TGTGCCACCAGCGATACGCCCACAGATACGCAGTATTTT
TRBD1 | TRBJ2-3 | . | TRBV18 | CASSPGQGRRDTQYF | TGTGCCAGCTCACCGGGACAGGGCCGTAGAGATACGCAGTATTTT
TRBD1 | TRBJ1-1 | . | TRBV19 | CASSTPGQGLNTEAFF | TGTGCCAGTAGTACCCCGGGACAGGGGTTGAACACTGAAGCTTTCTTT
. | TRBJ2-7 | . | TRBV4-2 | CASSQQGSSYEQYF | TGTGCCAGCAGCCAGCAGGGGAGCTCCTACGAGCAGTACTTC
. | TRBJ2-7 | few | TRBV2 | CASSEARAGYEQYF | TGTGCCAGCAGTGAAGCCAGGGCGGGCTACGAGCAGTACTTC
TRBD1 | TRBJ1-2 | . | TRBV7-2 | CASSSRGSYGYTF | TGTGCCAGCAGCTCCAGGGGGTCCTATGGCTACACCTTC
. | TRBJ1-2 | . | TRBV2 | CASSERGELQGGGGYTF | TGTGCCAGCAGTGAACGTGGGGAACTACAGGGTGGCGGTGGCTACACCTTC
. | TRBJ2-2 | . | TRBV9 | CASSLNSDPPNGELFF | TGTGCCAGCAGCCTTAATTCGGACCCCCCCAACGGGGAGCTGTTTTTT
. | TRBJ2-1 | . | TRBV7-9 | CASTTTRNEQFF | TGTGCCAGCACCACCACTAGAAATGAGCAGTTCTTC
. | TRBJ1-4 | . | TRBV7-6 | CASSLARQGNEKLFF | TGTGCCAGCAGCTTAGCGAGGCAGGGTAATGAAAAACTGTTTTTT
. | TRBJ1-1 | few | TRBV5-3 | CARSGTLEAFF | TGTGCCAGAAGCGGAACGCTGGAAGCTTTCTTT
TRBD1 | TRBJ1-6 | . | TRBV18 | CASSPVPGQGKASPLHF | TGTGCCAGCTCGCCAGTCCCGGGACAGGGAAAGGCTTCACCCCTCCACTTT
TRBD1 | TRBJ1-2 | . | TRBV9 | CASSAEWTGGNLYYGYTF | TGTGCCAGCAGCGCAGAGTGGACAGGGGGCAATCTTTACTATGGCTACACCTTC
. | TRBJ1-1 | . | TRBV2 | CASSTYGLEATEAFF | TGTGCCAGCAGCACCTATGGCCTAGAGGCGACTGAAGCTTTCTTT
. | TRBJ1-4 | . | TRBV6-5 | CASSSDRVDEKLFF | TGTGCCAGCAGTTCGGACAGAGTCGATGAAAAACTGTTTTTT
TRBD1 | TRBJ2-4 | . | TRBV7-7 | CASSIGQGLAKNIQYF | TGTGCCAGCAGCATTGGACAGGGCCTAGCCAAAAACATTCAGTACTTC
. | TRBJ1-2 | once | TRBV12-3/TRBV12-4 | CASSGQFGGYTF | TGTGCCAGCAGCGGACAGTTCGGTGGCTACACCTTC
TRBD2 | TRBJ2-7 | . | TRBV27 | CASSYTGGLYEQYF | TGTGCCAGCAGTTACACGGGGGGGCTGTACGAGCAGTACTTC
. | TRBJ2-3 | . | TRBV3-1/TRBV3-2 | CASSQDFTGTQYF | TGTGCCAGCAGCCAAGATTTTACGGGTACGCAGTATTTT
TRBD1 | TRBJ1-5 | . | TRBV24-1 | CATSDPAGDSRGNQPQHF | TGTGCCACCAGTGATCCCGCAGGGGACAGCCGAGGCAATCAGCCCCAGCATTTT
. | TRBJ1-1 | . | TRBV14 | CASSQGWGSSTEAFF | TGTGCCAGCAGCCAGGGGTGGGGGAGCAGCACTGAAGCTTTCTTT
. | TRBJ1-1 | . | TRBV7-9 | CASSYRQTEAFF | TGTGCCAGCAGCTACAGACAGACTGAAGCTTTCTTT
. | TRBJ1-5 | few | TRBV6-6 | CASSYGDSEHF | TGTGCCAGCAGTTACGGGGACTCTGAGCATTTT
TRBD2 | TRBJ2-3 | . | TRBV11-3 | CASSPRGGLTDTQYF | TGTGCCAGCAGCCCCCGCGGGGGACTCACAGATACGCAGTATTTT
. | TRBJ2-7 | . | TRBV7-9 | CASSSDTSSYEQYF | TGTGCCAGCAGCTCGGACACAAGCTCCTACGAGCAGTACTTC
TRBD2 | TRBJ2-1 | . | TRBV7-9 | CASSAPEGLTVGEQFF | TGTGCCAGCAGCGCCCCTGAGGGACTAACCGTAGGGGAGCAGTTCTTC
. | TRBJ2-1 | . | TRBV7-9 | CASSSRLVIEQFF | TGTGCCAGCAGCTCGCGACTAGTTATTGAGCAGTTCTTC
TRBD1 | TRBJ2-7 | . | TRBV7-9 | CASSAPRGQGGYEQYF | TGTGCCAGCAGTGCCCCGCGGGGACAGGGCGGCTACGAGCAGTACTTC
TRBD1 | TRBJ2-3 | . | TRBV23-1 | CASTYYLRDSTSTDTQYF | TGCGCCAGCACCTATTACCTCCGGGACAGTACTAGCACAGATACGCAGTATTTT
TRBD1 | TRBJ2-7 | . | TRBV6-6 | CASSYAQGAASYEQYF | TGTGCCAGCAGTTACGCACAGGGGGCGGCCTCCTACGAGCAGTACTTC
. | TRBJ2-3 | . | TRBV5-4 | CASSLSDTQYF | TGTGCCAGCAGCTTATCAGATACGCAGTATTTT
TRBD2 | TRBJ2-1 | . | TRBV4-2 | CASSQTSGGANEQFF | TGTGCCAGCAGCCAAACTAGCGGGGGGGCCAATGAGCAGTTCTTC
. | TRBJ2-1 | . | TRBV6-5 | CASSYVGGGEQFF | TGTGCCAGCAGTTACGTTGGGGGCGGAGAGCAGTTCTTC
. | TRBJ2-1 | . | TRBV9 | CASSVEGSVGDEQFF | TGTGCCAGCAGCGTAGAGGGGTCGGTCGGCGATGAGCAGTTCTTC
. | TRBJ2-1 | once | TRBV19 | CASSIFPGPNEQFF | TGTGCCAGTAGTATTTTCCCAGGCCCCAATGAGCAGTTCTTC
TRBD1 | TRBJ1-2 | . | TRBV6-1 | CASSDGTGGDYGYTF | TGTGCCAGCAGTGATGGGACAGGGGGCGACTATGGCTACACCTTC
. | TRBJ2-7 | . | TRBV6-5 | CASSYMTGYEQYF | TGTGCCAGCAGTTACATGACAGGCTACGAGCAGTACTTC
TRBD2 | TRBJ2-7 | . | TRBV4-1 | CASSQDGGTSLSEQYF | TGCGCCAGCAGCCAAGACGGCGGGACTAGCCTCTCCGAGCAGTACTTC
. | TRBJ2-7 | . | TRBV19 | CASSIDAGGGLYEQYF | TGTGCCAGTAGTATAGATGCAGGAGGTGGACTCTACGAGCAGTACTTC
. | TRBJ2-7 | once | TRBV10-1 | CGPPPGQRSYEQYF | TGCGGCCCGCCCCCGGGACAAAGATCCTACGAGCAGTACTTC
TRBD1 | TRBJ1-5 | once | TRBV12-3/TRBV12-4 | CASTGTGDQPQHF | TGTGCCAGCACCGGGACAGGGGATCAGCCCCAGCATTTT